The clone carrying this TCR beta chain was counted only a few times. The target antigen is unknown. This sample was included in a study of Graves' ophthalmopathy and Graves' hyperthyroidism. Study-wide results and caveats: In blood, most expanded thyroid clonotypes above 0.001 frequency were also detected.

For donors with ophthalmopathy, the disease showed moderate-to-severe activity, reached CAS ≥3 and NOSPECS ≥4, and had lasted under 3 months. The study excluded patients with other autoimmune diseases, uncontrolled infections, pregnancy or lactation. It was from about 10 ml of fresh peripheral blood that the PBMCs came. TCR beta CDR3 regions were amplified from RNA transcripts. RT-PCR in the first round used HTBI primers; a second-round multiplex PCR followed. TCRdb analysed the multiplex PCR reads with MiXCR anew, one entry per CDR3 protein. The profile shows about 740,000 distinct CDR3 sequences, roughly two fifths of them singletons. The TCR originated in an adult man with Graves' ophthalmopathy. The specimen sequenced was peripheral blood.

For the CDR3, the DNA is TGTGCCAGCAGTTACTCGTCCTCGAATTCACCCCTCCACTTT. It translates to CASSYSSSNSPLHF. J is TRBJ1-6 and V is TRBV11-2; the D is unclear. This CDR3 is built from 14 residues. The germline gives CDR1 SGHAT, CDR2 FQNNGV. V was pared by 6 bases and J by 7 bases, with 13 bases between.